This T cell receptor (beta chain) came from a study of beta chain features in type 1 diabetes. This CDR3 comprises 13 residues. V shed 9 bases, J shed 2 bases, and the junction held 4 bases outside the gene matches. Per the germline V gene, CDR1 is SNHLY and CDR2 is FYNNEI. Every bit of the isolated RNA underwent reverse transcription, so sequencing read expressed TCRB transcripts. The table came from immunoSEQ multiplex PCR; TCRdb's copy has only in-frame clones and leaves some out. Among fewer than 250,000 clones listed, over 8.5% were seen once. Sequences were obtained from naive CD4+ T cells from blood. This TCR was sampled from a woman aged 18-35 years in good health. The rearrangement uses TRBV2 and TRBJ2-7; the match to TRBD1 covers 10 bases. The CDR3 nucleotides are TGTGCCAGAGGGACAGGGGTTCCCTACGAGCAGTACTTC. Amino acid sequence: CARGTGVPYEQYF.